What follows are 27 T cell receptor beta chains derived from one specimen sequenced in a study of CD8 T cells in ankylosing spondylitis. Their antigens are not known. TCRdb independently ran MiXCR on the 5' RACE reads; one entry per CDR3 protein. The data show a few hundred thousand distinct CDR3 sequences, around 19% seen once. Broader study findings: Ankylosing spondylitis blood seemed to carry a telltale TCR beta motif made of about 8 highly homologous variants.

Sequences were obtained from blood, either unsorted or a sorted T cell fraction (not recorded which). All receptors come from a male donor with ankylosing spondylitis.

This clonotype showed up many times. The rearrangement links TRBV5-1 to TRBJ1-4; 10 bases align to TRBD1. V trimming: 0 bases; J trimming: 7 bases; junction bases outside the gene matches: 6. The CDR3 runs to 16 residues. Looked up from germline, CDR1 is SGHRS and CDR2 is YFSETQ. CDR3 in amino acids: CASSLGQGAVGEKLFF. CDR3 nucleotides: TGCGCCAGCAGCTTGGGACAGGGGGCCGTTGGTGAAAAACTGTTTTTT.

This clonotype was seen more than once but under ten times. Mismatch with germline at one junction end may stem from a read error. The J gene is TRBJ1-2, the V gene TRBV7-3, with D possibly being TRBD1 (5 bases). Germline values: CDR1 SGHTA, CDR2 FQGTGA. CDR3 length: 16 residues. This chain's CDR3 is CASRLTGSGISHGYTF. The CDR3 nucleotides are TGTGCCAGCAGGTTAACAGGATCGGGCATTTCGCATGGCTACACCTTC.

This clonotype appeared a few times. The chain links TRBV7-8 to TRBJ2-5, with D perhaps assigned TRBD1 or TRBD2 (5 bases each). The CDR3 runs to 15 residues. The V and J ends lost 3 bases and 1 base respectively, with 12 bases between them. In germline, CDR1 is SGHVS, CDR2 FQNEAQ. DNA for the CDR3: TGTGCCAGCAGCTTTGGGGACGGTGCCCAAGAGACCCAGTACTTC. It specifies CASSFGDGAQETQYF.

The rearrangement uses TRBV5-1 and TRBJ2-1; 7 bases are a match to TRBD2. The CDR3 totals 13 residues. CDR1 is SGHRS and CDR2 is YFSETQ in the germline V gene. J was trimmed by 6 bases and V by 2 bases; bases with no gene match: 2. The DNA of the CDR3 is TGCGCCAGCAGCTTTTGGGGGGGCAATGAGCAGTTCTTC. This gives the protein CASSFWGGNEQFF.

In DNA, the CDR3 is TGTGCCAGCAGTTACGCTTACCAAGAGACCCAGTACTTC. Translating gives CASSYAYQETQYF. The chain is built from TRBV6-5 and TRBJ2-5, with no clear D. CDR1 and CDR2 from the germline V gene are MNHEY and SVGAGI. The CDR3 has 13 residues. Trimming cost V 2 bases and J 0 bases, with 4 bases left between them.

V and J are TRBV5-1 and TRBJ2-1, with 10 bases matching TRBD2. V was clipped by 0 bases and J by 4 bases; unmatched bases: 7. In germline, CDR1 is SGHRS, CDR2 YFSETQ. CDR3 length equals 17 residues. In DNA form, the CDR3 reads TGCGCCAGCAGCTTGGAGGGGGCTAGCGGGAGTTACAATGAGCAGTTCTTC. As protein: CASSLEGASGSYNEQFF.

The DNA for the CDR3 is TGTGCCAGCAGTTGGACTAGCGGGGCCACAGATACGCAGTATTTT. This translates into CASSWTSGATDTQYF. The chain employs TRBV28 and TRBJ2-3; 12 bases are a match to TRBD2. This CDR3 comprises 15 residues. Germline CDR1 and CDR2: MDHEN and SYDVKM. V lost 4 bases and J lost 2; bases outside the gene matches: 1.

This sequence joins TRBV27 and TRBJ2-1; either TRBD1 or TRBD2 may fit D (5 bases each). The CDR3 consists of 14 residues. Trimming pared 8 bases from V and 4 bases from J, leaving 15 bases between. The germline gives CDR1 MNHEY, CDR2 SMNVEV (reference sequence). CDR3 in DNA: TGTGCCAGCTCCCACCGGGACGGATACAATGAGCAGTTCTTC. It is translated as CASSHRDGYNEQFF.

This clonotype was seen only a few times. V gene TRBV10-2 combines with J gene TRBJ2-7; maybe TRBD2 (6 bases). Germline CDR1 WSHSY, CDR2 SAAADI. Trimming cost V 4 bases and J 2 bases, with 9 bases left between them. The CDR3 runs 13 residues. CDR3 amino acids: CASSVGGTYEQYF. In DNA, the CDR3 is TGCGCCAGCAGTGTTGGCGGGACCTACGAGCAGTACTTC.

This rearrangement joins TRBV5-6 to TRBJ2-3; 7 positions agree with TRBD2. This CDR3 has 16 residues. Germline assignment: CDR1 SGHDT and CDR2 YYEEEE. V trimming: 0 bases; J trimming: 3 bases; junction bases outside the gene matches: 7. The CDR3 is CASSLGTRAGTDTQYF. The DNA for the CDR3 is TGTGCCAGCAGCTTGGGGACTAGGGCGGGGACAGATACGCAGTATTTT.

This chain links TRBV28 with TRBJ2-1; D not certain. V shed 1 base and J shed 6 bases, with 13 bases lying between them. The germline CDR1 and CDR2 sequences are MDHEN and SYDVKM. This CDR3 is 15 amino acids long. In nucleotides, the CDR3 is TGTGCCAGCAGTTTATTCCAGGACCAGTCCAATGAGCAGTTCTTC. As protein: CASSLFQDQSNEQFF.

The chain carries TRBV29-1 and TRBJ2-1; TRBD2 matches 9 bases. CDR1 is SQVTM, CDR2 ANQGSEA, per germline. The CDR3 totals 16 residues. V shed 0 bases, J shed 5 bases, and the junction held 8 bases outside the gene matches. In nucleotides, the CDR3 is TGCAGCGTTGAAGACCGACTAGCGGTACCCCACAATGAGCAGTTCTTC. Residues: CSVEDRLAVPHNEQFF.

The chain employs TRBV20-1 and TRBJ2-1; tentative D call: TRBD2 (6 bases). CDR1 and CDR2 from the germline V gene are DFQATT and SNEGSKA (reference sequence). The CDR3 is made up of 12 amino acids. Between the trimmed V and J ends, which lost 4 bases and 9 bases, there was a span of 13 bases. Here the CDR3 DNA reads TGCAGTGCTACCCCCGGGGGTGGTGAGCAGTTCTTC. Amino acids: CSATPGGGEQFF.

The J gene is TRBJ2-7, the V gene TRBV20-1; the match to TRBD2 covers 7 bases. This CDR3 is 12 amino acids long. V lost 6 bases to trimming and J lost 7 bases; unmatched junction nucleotides: 9. Germline V lookup: CDR1 DFQATT, CDR2 SNEGSKA (reference sequence). The CDR3 region has the DNA TGCAGTGCACCGACGGGGGGTTGGGAGCAGTACTTC. This translates into CSAPTGGWEQYF.

Comments on this clonotype: Germline is not matched at one junction end, which may reflect a read error. The J gene is TRBJ2-1, the V gene TRBV5-1, with TRBD2 as a possible D gene (5 bases). Germline loops: CDR1 SGHRS, CDR2 YFSETQ. CDR3 length: 13 residues. DNA of the CDR3: TGCGCCAGCAGCTCCTCCGACTACGATGAGCAGTTCTTC. Translation gives CASSSSDYDEQFF.

This clonotype was counted only a few times. The V gene is TRBV29-1, the J gene TRBJ1-2, with 8 bases that match TRBD1. CDR3 size: 12 residues. Germline loops: CDR1 SQVTM, CDR2 ANQGSEA. V lost 6 bases to trimming and J lost 4 bases; unmatched junction nucleotides: 4. In nucleotides, the CDR3 is TGCAGCGTCGCGACAGGGGCCTATGGCTACACCTTC. This sequence encodes CSVATGAYGYTF.

J is TRBJ2-3 and V is TRBV6-1; D remains ambiguous. CDR3 length equals 13 residues. The germline V and J ends were trimmed by 7 bases and 0 bases, with 8 bases remaining between them. Germline loops: CDR1 MNHNS, CDR2 SASEGT. DNA for the CDR3: TGTGCCAGCAACGCTCATAGCACAGATACGCAGTATTTT. This sequence encodes CASNAHSTDTQYF.

This clonotype was seen a few times. The rearrangement uses TRBV29-1 and TRBJ2-7; the match to TRBD2 covers 11 bases. The CDR3 covers 16 residues. The J segment lost 0 bases and the V segment lost 1 base, leaving 5 bases of the junction unmatched. Germline V gives CDR1 SQVTM, CDR2 ANQGSEA. The CDR3 DNA sequence: TGCAGCGTTGAAGGGACTAGCGGGCAGAGCTCCTACGAGCAGTACTTC. Its translation: CSVEGTSGQSSYEQYF.

This clonotype was picked up a small number of times. This rearrangement joins TRBV11-2 to TRBJ2-1, with 11 positions matching TRBD2. Germline V gene lookup returns CDR1 SGHAT and CDR2 FQNNGV. There are 14 residues in the CDR3. Trimming cost V 3 bases and J 6 bases; bases outside gene matches: 1. This CDR3 is CASSFLAGGNEQFF. In nucleotides, the CDR3 is TGTGCCAGCAGCTTCCTAGCGGGAGGCAATGAGCAGTTCTTC.

This clonotype showed up just a few times. The chain is built from TRBV5-6 and TRBJ2-3; the match to TRBD2 covers 7 bases. This CDR3 comprises 15 residues. The germline CDR1 and CDR2 sequences are SGHDT and YYEEEE. Losses at the gene ends were 0 bases for V and 4 bases for J; bases not matched to a gene: 5. CDR3 loop: CASSLAGGISDTQYF. Here the CDR3 DNA reads TGTGCCAGCAGCTTGGCCGGGGGGATCTCAGATACGCAGTATTTT. Full variable domain (rest looked up from reference TRBV5-6 and TRBJ2-3): DAGVTQSPTHLIKTRGQQVTLRCSPKSGHDTVSWYQQALGQGPQFIFQYYEEEERQRGNFPDRFSGHQFPNYSSELNVNALLLGDSALYLCASSLAGGISDTQYFGPGTRLTVL.

In this sample, this clonotype turned up a few times. The rearrangement uses TRBV27 and TRBJ2-5; D not resolved. In germline, CDR1 is MNHEY, CDR2 SMNVEV (reference sequence). Trimming removed 8 bases from V and 0 bases from J, with 13 bases in between. The CDR3 sequence is 14 residues long. CDR3 residues: CASSVQNDQETQYF. CDR3 DNA: TGTGCCAGCTCGGTACAGAACGACCAAGAGACCCAGTACTTC.

The CDR3 DNA sequence: TGTGCCAGCAGCTTAGTGCGAGGGCTTGAGGGGAGCACAGATACGCAGTATTTT. Protein sequence: CASSLVRGLEGSTDTQYF. The chain employs TRBV7-2 and TRBJ2-3; D tentatively reads TRBD1 or TRBD2 (5 bases each). With 1 base removed from V and 0 bases from J, the gap between germline ends came to 17 bases. The CDR3 extends over 18 amino acids. Germline lookup yields CDR1 SGHTA and CDR2 FQGNSA.

The genes are TRBV28 and TRBJ2-7; D might be TRBD1 (6 bases). V shed 5 bases and J shed 4 bases, with 21 bases lying between them. The CDR3 consists of 16 residues. Germline V CDR1 and CDR2: MDHEN, SYDVKM. The CDR3 DNA sequence: TGTGCCAGCAGTACGGGGACAACCTTGTTTTTTTACGAGCAGTACTTC. It encodes CASSTGTTLFFYEQYF.

This clonotype turned up a few times. The chain recombines TRBV5-1 with TRBJ2-1, with 11 bases matching TRBD2. The germline CDR1 and CDR2 sequences are SGHRS and YFSETQ. CDR3 length: 18 residues. V trimming: 2 bases; J trimming: 2 bases; junction bases outside the gene matches: 9. CDR3 sequence reads: CASSFTSGGPLPYNEQFF. The CDR3 nucleotides read TGCGCCAGCAGCTTCACTAGCGGGGGCCCTCTCCCCTACAATGAGCAGTTCTTC.

V is TRBV7-3 and J is TRBJ2-1, with 13 nucleotides matching TRBD2. V shed 1 base and J 8 bases; nucleotides not matched to a gene: 5. Germline V gene lookup returns CDR1 SGHTA and CDR2 FQGTGA. This CDR3 region has 16 residues. CDR3 protein: CASSLRTSGRLDEQFF. The CDR3 nucleotides read TGTGCCAGCAGCTTAAGGACTAGCGGGAGATTGGATGAGCAGTTCTTC.

The V gene is TRBV30, the J gene TRBJ2-7; 9 bases match TRBD1. CDR3 length: 14 residues. Trimming at V came to 3 bases and at J to 2 bases, leaving 5 bases not matched to a gene. CDR1 GTSNPN and CDR2 SVGIG come from the germline V gene (reference sequence). The CDR3 sequence is CAWSRTGATYEQYF. The CDR3 coding sequence is TGTGCCTGGAGCAGGACAGGGGCTACCTACGAGCAGTACTTC.

This sequence joins TRBV7-9 and TRBJ2-5; perhaps D is TRBD1 or TRBD2 (5 bases each). The CDR3 totals 16 residues. Trimming took 4 bases from V and 2 from J, leaving 17 bases between them. Germline CDR1 is SEHNR and CDR2 is FQNEAQ (reference sequence). CDR3 amino acids: CASSSGQGTLQETQYF. The DNA of the CDR3 is TGTGCCAGCAGCTCAGGACAAGGGACCCTTCAAGAGACCCAGTACTTC. Full variable domain (outside the CDR3, taken from reference TRBV7-9 and TRBJ2-5): DTGVSQNPRHKITKRGQNVTFRCDPISEHNRLYWYRQTLGQGPEFLTYFQNEAQLEKSRLLSDRFSAERPKGSFSTLEIQRTEQGDSAMYLCASSSGQGTLQETQYFGPGTRLLVL.